The present entry profiles one T cell receptor (beta chain) with its context. Under the authors' procedure: Cell counts per sample came from amplifying reference gene primers. Clones were read by immunoSEQ multiplex PCR, and TCRdb kept only the in-frame ones, dropping some. That table gives V, J and clone size, and the DNA gave D and trimming. The sample holds about 120,000 clones, about 80% seen once. Germline CDR1 reads MNHEY; CDR2 reads SMNVEV (reference sequence). With 8 bases removed from V and 1 base from J, the gap between germline ends came to 15 bases. The CDR3 runs 14 residues. The data belong to a study of blood T cell repertoires in COVID-19.

The sequence was obtained from a man in his sixties with acute or convalescent COVID-19. The chain carries TRBV27 and TRBJ2-7; tentatively, D is TRBD2 (5 bases). The sample comprised peripheral blood. The CDR3 coding sequence is TGTGCCAGCCCGCCTCCACTAGAGTCCTACGAGCAGTACTTC. This translates into CASPPPLESYEQYF.